This TCR beta chain derives from a study of T cell clones after liver transplantation. In the study overall: TCRbeta sequencing after a pre-transplant mixed lymphocyte reaction identified graft-donor-reactive clones, later tracked in post-transplant blood.

CDR1 SGDLS and CDR2 YYNGEE come from the germline V gene. The CDR3 is 15 amino acids. Unmatched junction bases numbered 2, after V lost 4 bases and J lost 4 bases. Thawed unstimulated PBMCs were FACS-sorted by CD3, CD4 and CD8 into two populations. This clone was detected a few times. The antigen is not known. TCRdb's copy holds only in-frame clones and misses some; the assay was immunoSEQ multiplex PCR. The sample yields roughly 80,000 clones, roughly 82% seen once. Study-level findings and limits: Post-transplant, graft-donor-reactive CD4 TCRbeta sequences in blood dropped significantly in most of the 8 subjects.

V and J are TRBV9 and TRBJ2-1; TRBD2 aligns across 13 bases. Sequencing was performed on CD4+ T cells from blood, taken almost 47 months after liver transplant. The source is a human patient who received a liver transplant. The T cells may come from the graft donor. Written as DNA, the CDR3 is TGTGCCAGCAGCAGGACTAGCGGGAGTTACAATGAGCAGTTCTTC. Protein: CASSRTSGSYNEQFF.